The T cell receptor (beta chain) described here comes from a study of T-cell memory formation after mild COVID-19. Germline V gene sequence: CDR1 SNHLY, CDR2 FYNNEI. V shed 6 bases and J shed 5 bases, with 10 bases lying between them. The CDR3 loop spans 12 amino acids. TCRdb processed the 5' RACE reads anew with MiXCR; each CDR3 protein has one entry. Of about 140,000 distinct CDR3 sequences listed, 11% to 15% were seen once; the top ten hold around 28%. The clonotype comes from an adult woman who had mild COVID-19 (a few samples of this study predate the infection). Cell type and time point are not known. Sequenced material: PBMCs or a T cell subset sorted from them (not recorded which). The V and J genes are TRBV2 and TRBJ2-5; TRBD2 might be the D (5 bases). Here the CDR3 reads CASRRVTETQYF. In nucleotides, the CDR3 is TGTGCCAGCAGGAGGGTCACGGAGACCCAGTACTTC.